Below are 15 T cell receptor beta chains sequenced from a single sample in a study of identical twins (dated by TCRdb to about 2016). The method behind the library was 5' RACE. Sequencing was carried out with an Illumina HiSeq 2000. The raw public data were reprocessed by TCRdb itself: fastp quality trimming at Q25, MiXCR clonotype calling, in-frame beta chains only. Each CDR3 protein appears once, grouped with its most common genes and DNA. Here the sample has 250,000 or so distinct CDR3 sequences; about 8.3% occur a single time. Less than 4% of the sample is in the top ten clones. In addition, the sample was reused for a study of yellow fever vaccine responses in identical twins.

Sequenced: CD8+ T cells sorted from blood. Receptors were obtained from a woman between 18 and 29 years old in good health.

V usage is TRBV3-1 and J usage is TRBJ2-3; 12 bases line up with TRBD2. The V segment lost 11 bases and the J segment 5 bases; nucleotides outside the gene matches: 20. CDR3 length equals 18 residues. In germline, CDR1 is LGHDT, CDR2 YNNKEL (reference sequence). CDR3 protein: CASSPEVLAGGPEDTQYF. The CDR3 DNA reads as TGTGCCTCCAGCCCGGAGGTTCTAGCGGGGGGGCCGGAAGATACGCAGTATTTT.

The chain uses TRBV3-1 and TRBJ2-1, with 7 bases matching TRBD1. The CDR3 is made up of 18 amino acids. Per germline, CDR1 LGHDT and CDR2 YNNKEL (reference sequence). J was trimmed by 3 bases and V by 3 bases; bases with no gene match: 14. The CDR3 nucleotides read TGTGCCAGCAGCCACCCGGGCCAGGGGGATCTTGGCTACAATGAGCAGTTCTTC. This sequence encodes CASSHPGQGDLGYNEQFF.

In its sample, this clonotype was seen many times. The chain combines TRBV29-1 with TRBJ1-1; D uncertain. V was clipped by 0 bases and J by 8 bases, with 10 bases between them. Germline V gives CDR1 SQVTM, CDR2 ANQGSEA. The CDR3 runs to 12 residues. The chain's CDR3 is CSVEDLTIEAFF. DNA for the CDR3: TGCAGCGTTGAAGATCTAACAATAGAAGCTTTCTTT.

Many counts were recorded for this clonotype. The chain recombines TRBV29-1 with TRBJ2-3; D not certain. V lost 3 bases to trimming and J lost 0 bases, with 13 bases between them. This CDR3 comprises 15 residues. Germline V gene lookup returns CDR1 SQVTM and CDR2 ANQGSEA. As DNA, the CDR3 is TGCAGCGTTGAGTTAGAGTCCTCTAGCACAGATACGCAGTATTTT. Translated: CSVELESSSTDTQYF.

The rearrangement joins TRBV7-9 to TRBJ2-7, with TRBD1 matching 7 bases. J gave up 2 bases and V 4 bases, and 8 bases lay outside the gene matches. The CDR3 loop spans 15 amino acids. Per germline, CDR1 SEHNR and CDR2 FQNEAQ (reference sequence). The CDR3 is CASSSAQGPTYEQYF. CDR3 in DNA: TGTGCCAGCAGCTCAGCACAGGGGCCTACCTACGAGCAGTACTTC.

The chain is built from TRBV19 and TRBJ2-2; D call uncertain. The germline V gene has CDR1 LNHDA and CDR2 SQIVND (reference sequence). Deletions cut 7 bases from V and 3 bases from J, with 6 bases between. The CDR3 spans 12 residues. CDR3 bases: TGTGCCAGTATGGGATACACCGGGGAGCTGTTTTTT. The encoded protein is CASMGYTGELFF.

This clonotype was seen only a few times. The chain joins TRBV2 to TRBJ2-7; D unclear. Trimming left V 2 bases short and J 5 bases short, with 7 bases between. CDR1 is SNHLY and CDR2 is FYNNEI in the germline V gene. The CDR3 is made up of 12 amino acids. The CDR3 here is CASSELGNEQYF. In DNA form, the CDR3 reads TGTGCCAGCAGTGAATTGGGGAACGAGCAGTACTTC.

This clonotype came up a few times. V and J are TRBV6-2 or TRBV6-3 and TRBJ1-1, with D perhaps matching TRBD1 (5 bases). From germline, CDR1 is MNHEY and CDR2 SVGEGT. The CDR3 sequence is 12 residues long. Trimming took off 0 bases at V and 8 bases at J, with 7 bases between the two ends. The CDR3 loop is CASSYSTGEAFF. The DNA for the CDR3 is TGTGCCAGCAGTTACTCCACAGGAGAAGCTTTCTTT.

The chain uses TRBV4-1 and TRBJ2-5, with D perhaps TRBD1 (5 bases). Germline CDR1 is MGHRA and CDR2 is YSYEKL. The V gene lost 1 base and the J gene lost 9 bases, with 15 bases spanning the gap. The CDR3 has 14 residues. The CDR3 sequence: CASSQAPREWAQYF. Written as DNA, the CDR3 is TGCGCCAGCAGCCAAGCCCCCAGGGAATGGGCCCAGTACTTC.

This clonotype was recorded many times. The rearrangement joins TRBV13 to TRBJ2-3, with 12 nucleotides matching TRBD2. CDR1 and CDR2 from the germline V gene are PRHDT and FYEKMQ (reference sequence). V shed 1 base and J 4 bases; nucleotides not matched to a gene: 3. There are 16 residues in the CDR3. CDR3 protein: CASSLVASGGADTQYF. The CDR3 DNA is TGTGCCAGCAGCTTAGTGGCTAGCGGGGGGGCAGATACGCAGTATTTT.

V gene TRBV28 combines with J gene TRBJ2-7; TRBD1 agrees at 7 bases. The CDR3 consists of 15 residues. With V trimmed by 6 bases and J by 2 bases, 10 bases remained unmatched. Germline V gene sequence: CDR1 MDHEN, CDR2 SYDVKM. The DNA for the CDR3 is TGTGCCAGCAGCCTAGGGGACAGAGGTCCCTACGAGCAGTACTTC. This translates into CASSLGDRGPYEQYF.

In its sample, this clonotype was seen many times. V and J are TRBV9 and TRBJ2-5; 7 nucleotides align to TRBD2. The CDR3 spans 14 residues. V lost 4 bases to trimming and J lost 5 bases; unmatched junction nucleotides: 8. Germline loops: CDR1 SGDLS, CDR2 YYNGEE. The CDR3 nucleotides are TGTGCCAGCAGCTCACCCGGACTAGAGGAGACCCAGTACTTC. Encoded protein: CASSSPGLEETQYF.

The table lists this clonotype with many counts. The gene calls are TRBV12-3 or TRBV12-4 and TRBJ2-7, with 7 positions matching TRBD1. The ends lost 5 bases at V and 2 bases at J; junction bases unmatched: 6. CDR3 length equals 14 residues. CDR3 sequence (DNA): TGTGCCAGCAGTCCCGGGACAGCGCCCTACGAGCAGTACTTC. Protein sequence: CASSPGTAPYEQYF.

Many counts were recorded for this clonotype. The CDR3 DNA reads TGCAGCGTTGTATTTGGGTCTAACTATGGCTACACCTTC. This gives the protein CSVVFGSNYGYTF. The gene calls are TRBV29-1 and TRBJ1-2, with no clear D. V gave up 4 bases and J gave up 0 bases, with 9 bases separating them. The germline gives CDR1 SQVTM, CDR2 ANQGSEA. The CDR3 loop spans 13 amino acids.

This clonotype appeared many times. The chain is built from TRBV11-2 and TRBJ1-5; no clear D. CDR1 SGHAT and CDR2 FQNNGV come from the germline V gene. Trimming took 4 bases from V and 2 from J, leaving 6 bases between them. CDR3 length equals 13 residues. The DNA of the CDR3 is TGTGCCAGCAGCTGGCGGGGCAATCAGCCCCAGCATTTT. This translates into CASSWRGNQPQHF.